What follows are 21 T cell receptor beta chains derived from one specimen sequenced in a study of OX40 agonist ivuxolimab in advanced cancers. Libraries were prepared by immunoSEQ multiplex PCR; TCRdb keeps only in-frame clonotypes and omits some of them. Of 100,000 or so clones in the sample, roughly 95% were seen once. The sequences come from CD4+ or CD8+ T cells sorted from blood, collected in a trial of the OX40 agonist ivuxolimab. Receptors were obtained from an adult with an advanced solid tumor such as melanoma, head and neck, liver or kidney cancer.

This clone was seen once. The V call is TRBV7-8, the J call TRBJ2-7; possible D gene TRBD2, 6 bases. The CDR3 spans 14 residues. The V gene's germline CDR1 is SGHVS and CDR2 FQNEAQ. The ends were cut back, 2 bases at V and 3 bases at J, with 11 bases in the middle. The CDR3 loop reads CASSLYGSNYEQYF. The CDR3 DNA follows: TGTGCCAGCAGCTTATACGGGAGTAACTACGAGCAGTACTTC.

Comments on this clone: The same CDR3 is also encoded by other DNA sequences in this sample. This chain joins TRBV27 and TRBJ2-1; no firm D call. Germline CDR1 MNHEY, CDR2 SMNVEV (reference sequence). V was clipped by 5 bases and J by 4 bases, with 3 bases between them. This CDR3 comprises 11 residues. DNA of the CDR3: TGTGCCAGCAGTCGGTACAATGAGCAGTTCTTC. It is translated as CASSRYNEQFF.

The count of this clone is one. The rearrangement uses TRBV6-6 and TRBJ1-5; 8 bases are a match to TRBD1. CDR3 length: 14 residues. The germline V gene has CDR1 MNHNY and CDR2 SVGAGI (reference sequence). V lost 4 bases, J lost 2 bases, and 1 base stayed unmatched. The CDR3 region has the DNA TGTGCCAGCAGTTGGGGACAGGGCAATCAGCCCCAGCATTTT. Protein: CASSWGQGNQPQHF.

This chain links TRBV28 with TRBJ2-7; TRBD2 might be the D (5 bases). CDR1 is MDHEN and CDR2 is SYDVKM in the germline V gene. The V end was cut by 3 bases, the J end by 2 bases, with 8 bases between. The CDR3 contains 13 residues. CDR3 protein: CASSFVGAYEQYF. The CDR3 nucleotides read TGTGCCAGCAGTTTCGTGGGAGCCTACGAGCAGTACTTC.

The rearrangement uses TRBV19 and TRBJ2-6; D gene unclear. Germline CDR1 reads LNHDA; CDR2 reads SQIVND (reference sequence). This CDR3 comprises 14 residues. V gave up 4 bases and J gave up 0 bases, with 4 bases separating them. CDR3 DNA: TGTGCCAGTAGTACCTTCTCTGGGGCCAACGTCCTGACTTTC. This encodes CASSTFSGANVLTF.

The chain joins TRBV7-2 to TRBJ2-3; D gene ambiguous. This CDR3 is built from 12 residues. In germline, CDR1 is SGHTA, CDR2 FQGNSA. With 1 base removed from V and 6 bases from J, the gap between germline ends came to 5 bases. The CDR3 here is CASSLVGDTQYF. The CDR3 bases are TGTGCCAGCAGCTTAGTCGGGGATACGCAGTATTTT.

This chain joins TRBV10-2 and TRBJ2-4; D remains unclear. Deletions cut 8 bases from V and 8 bases from J, with 10 bases between. The CDR3 loop spans 11 amino acids. Germline values: CDR1 WSHSY, CDR2 SAAADI. The CDR3 sequence: CASGSSDIQYF. CDR3 nucleotide sequence: TGCGCCAGCGGGTCAAGCGACATTCAGTACTTC.

The rearrangement links TRBV27 to TRBJ1-1; 7 nucleotides line up with TRBD1. Germline lookup yields CDR1 MNHEY and CDR2 SMNVEV (reference sequence). The CDR3 sequence is 13 residues long. Trimming cost V 4 bases and J 3 bases; bases outside gene matches: 2. CDR3 in DNA: TGTGCCAGCAGTTCGGGACAGTACACTGAAGCTTTCTTT. Translating gives CASSSGQYTEAFF.

This clone has just one count. The chain uses TRBV28 and TRBJ1-1, with TRBD1 identical over 11 bases. The CDR3 consists of 15 residues. Unmatched junction bases numbered 8, after V lost 7 bases and J lost 4 bases. Looked up from germline, CDR1 is MDHEN and CDR2 is SYDVKM. Here the CDR3 DNA reads TGTGCCAGCACCCCGGGAGGACAGGGGGCCACTGAAGCTTTCTTT. Translating it yields CASTPGGQGATEAFF.

The chain couples TRBV6-1 to TRBJ1-1; possibly TRBD1 for D (5 bases). CDR1 MNHNS and CDR2 SASEGT come from the germline V gene. CDR3 length: 16 amino acids. Trimming shortened V by 2 bases and J by 1 base, and 14 bases separated the two germline ends. DNA of the CDR3: TGTGCCAGCAGTGAATCGTGGGTAGGGGCGAACACTGAAGCTTTCTTT. Translated: CASSESWVGANTEAFF.

The rearrangement uses TRBV7-9 and TRBJ2-7; 9 nucleotides line up with TRBD1. The germline gives CDR1 SEHNR, CDR2 FQNEAQ (reference sequence). Trimming removed 4 bases from V and 4 bases from J; junction bases left unmatched: 5. The CDR3 is 14 amino acids. The CDR3 DNA sequence: TGTGCCAGCAGCTCTCCCGGGACAGGGTACGAGCAGTACTTC. Translation: CASSSPGTGYEQYF.

The chain employs TRBV6-1 and TRBJ1-4; 9 bases align to TRBD1. Germline CDR1 and CDR2: MNHNS and SASEGT. This CDR3 is 15 amino acids long. Germline trimming cut 6 bases from V and 8 bases from J; bases unmatched to any gene: 10. The DNA for the CDR3 is TGTGCCAGCAGGAAGCTCGGGACAGGGAGCGAAAAACTGTTTTTT. It translates to CASRKLGTGSEKLFF.

The chain uses TRBV7-6 and TRBJ2-1; D may be TRBD2 (5 bases). This CDR3 comprises 16 residues. Looked up from germline, CDR1 is SGHVS and CDR2 is FNYEAQ. V was clipped by 2 bases and J by 6 bases, with 17 bases between them. The CDR3, as DNA: TGTGCCAGCAGCTTATCTAAAGCGGCTCCATCCAATGAGCAGTTCTTC. This codes for CASSLSKAAPSNEQFF.

V and J are TRBV5-6 and TRBJ2-2; possible D gene TRBD1, 5 bases. CDR3 size: 14 residues. Per the germline V gene, CDR1 is SGHDT and CDR2 is YYEEEE. V dropped 4 bases and J dropped 5 bases, with 12 bases sitting between them. CDR3 coding DNA: TGTGCCAGCAGCCCGACAGAGATTACCGGGGAGCTGTTTTTT. Encoded protein: CASSPTEITGELFF.

The V gene is TRBV5-1, the J gene TRBJ2-7; 12 positions agree with TRBD1. The trim removed 3 bases at V and 2 bases at J, leaving 3 bases unmatched. The CDR3 spans 15 residues. In germline, CDR1 is SGHRS, CDR2 YFSETQ. CDR3 amino acids: CASSSGQGAAYEQYF. In DNA form, the CDR3 reads TGCGCCAGCAGCTCGGGACAGGGGGCTGCCTACGAGCAGTACTTC.

This clone was picked up a small number of times. J is TRBJ1-2 and V is TRBV9; possibly TRBD1 for D (5 bases). With 0 bases removed from V and 4 bases from J, the gap between germline ends came to 10 bases. This CDR3 spans 14 amino acids. Germline CDR1 and CDR2: SGDLS and YYNGEE. The CDR3 is CASSVGDGPYGYTF. In DNA, the CDR3 is TGTGCCAGCAGCGTAGGGGACGGACCCTATGGCTACACCTTC.

CDR3 region: CASSLVSDTQYF. The CDR3 DNA sequence: TGTGCCAGCAGCTTGGTGTCAGATACGCAGTATTTT. V is TRBV5-6 and J is TRBJ2-3; D not certain. The V end lost 0 bases, the J end lost 4 bases, and 3 bases lay between the germline ends. The CDR3 contains 12 residues. Germline assignment: CDR1 SGHDT and CDR2 YYEEEE.

V is TRBV5-1 and J is TRBJ1-1; D is unclear. Germline V gives CDR1 SGHRS, CDR2 YFSETQ. The germline V and J ends were trimmed by 1 base and 1 base, with 8 bases remaining between them. This CDR3 contains 14 residues. For the CDR3, the DNA is TGCGCCAGCAGCTTGACAGACCCGAACACTGAAGCTTTCTTT. It specifies CASSLTDPNTEAFF.

The chain combines TRBV9 with TRBJ1-6; the match to TRBD1 covers 12 bases. From germline, CDR1 is SGDLS and CDR2 YYNGEE. The CDR3 is 17 amino acids. V was clipped by 3 bases and J by 9 bases; unmatched bases: 10. CDR3 residues: CASSAPGQGAPGSPLHF. The DNA of the CDR3 is TGTGCCAGCAGCGCACCGGGACAGGGGGCGCCGGGTTCACCCCTCCACTTT.

V is TRBV19 and J is TRBJ2-2, with 9 positions matching TRBD1. V gave up 8 bases and J gave up 5 bases; unmatched junction bases: 12. This CDR3 spans 16 amino acids. Germline lookup yields CDR1 LNHDA and CDR2 SQIVND (reference sequence). The CDR3: CASEGPGQGRTGELFF. DNA for the CDR3: TGTGCCAGTGAGGGACCGGGACAGGGAAGAACCGGGGAGCTGTTTTTT.

The V call is TRBV11-2, the J call TRBJ1-1; TRBD1 aligns across 8 bases. The CDR3 length is 15 residues. Trimming took 0 bases from V and 5 from J; bases not matched to a gene: 5. The germline V gene encodes CDR1 SGHAT and CDR2 FQNNGV. The CDR3 sequence: CASSLDRQGATEAFF. The CDR3 nucleotides are TGTGCCAGCAGCTTAGATCGCCAGGGGGCTACTGAAGCTTTCTTT. The full variable domain, completed using reference TRBV11-2 and TRBJ1-1, is EAGVAQSPRYKIIEKRQSVAFWCNPISGHATLYWYQQILGQGPKLLIQFQNNGVVDDSQLPKDRFSAERLKGVDSTLKIQPAKLEDSAVYLCASSLDRQGATEAFFGQGTRLTVV.